The source of this T cell receptor beta chain is a study of T-cell reconstitution after alpha-beta-depleted transplantation in children (dated by TCRdb to about 2016). Regarding the complete study: T-cell immune reconstitution after TCRalphabeta/CD19-depleted allogeneic hematopoietic cell transplantation in children was quantitatively tracked in the study by means of TCR repertoire profiling. What the work shows at the level of the full study, not this receptor alone: Apparently early alphabetaT-cell count recovery about two months after transplant reportedly relied on only several hundred rapidly expanded clones derived from non-depleted graft cells. In some patients, the high TCRbeta diversity seen at day 60 was put down to recipient T cells and intrathymic progenitors that had survived conditioning. Hyperexpanded clone frequencies declined over subsequent months; after one year, T-cell counts and TCRbeta diversity were mostly attributed to newly produced T cells.

In regard to this clonotype: What this receptor recognizes is not known. No much larger clone exists at a distance of one base, and base qualities are not known.

The germline V gene (reference sequence) gives CDR1 as LGHDT and CDR2 as YNNKEL. At the junction V is shortened by 4 bases and J by 0 bases, with 10 bases in between. The cysteine opens and the phenylalanine closes a CDR3 of 15 amino acids. Just the 45-base CDR3 DNA is kept, in frame starting at base 1. What the treatment or condition label conveys for this sample: allogeneic hematopoietic cell transplantation with graft depleted of TCRalphabeta T cells and CD19 B cells. The transplant recipients were children given TCRalphabeta/CD19-depleted allogeneic hematopoietic cell grafts. The library came from PCR. Instrument on record: Illumina HiSeq 2500. Molecular barcoding was employed in the preparation of TCR libraries, with unique molecular identifiers being used to normalize TCRbeta repertoire quantification. TCRdb reprocessing: public reads trimmed at Q25 with fastp, clones called with MiXCR, in-frame beta chains kept. Each entry is one CDR3 protein sequence, shown with its most common DNA and genes. This sample is represented by about 1,000,000 distinct CDR3 sequences; roughly 29% of them were singletons. Of the sample, more than 25% is held by the ten largest clones.

Sequencing was performed on PBMCs, mostly from graft donor cells, taken 360 days after TCRalphabeta/CD19-depleted stem cell transplant. The receptor comes from a boy in the first two years of life who had a stem cell transplant for SCID, so the T cells may come from the graft donor. The chain is assembled from TRBV3-1 and TRBJ2-1; 5 matching bases give a weak D call of TRBD1. The nucleotide sequence reads as follows: TGTGCCAGCAGCCGGGGCTACTACTCCTACAATGAGCAGTTCTTC. Its protein reads: CASSRGYYSYNEQFF.